The entry below gives a single TCR beta chain sequence along with its context. Repertoires were generated with immunoSEQ multiplex PCR, while TCRdb's copy carries only in-frame clones and drops some. The table lists fewer than 300,000 clones, 85% to 90% of them singletons. Germline loops: CDR1 DFQATT, CDR2 SNEGSKA (reference sequence). CDR3 length: 16 amino acids. Trimming took off 3 bases at V and 3 bases at J, with 21 bases between the two ends. The sample comes from a study of blood T cell repertoires in COVID-19. The gene calls are TRBV20-1 and TRBJ2-7, with D maybe TRBD2 (6 bases). Material: peripheral blood. The clonotype comes from a human donor in a cohort sampled during active COVID-19. The chain's CDR3 is CSASSSTWGGVYEQYF. The DNA of the CDR3 is TGCAGTGCTAGTTCCTCGACTTGGGGCGGGGTCTACGAGCAGTACTTC.